These 5 T cell receptor beta chains were sequenced from one sample in a study of PD-1 blockade in classical Hodgkin lymphoma (dated by TCRdb to about 2020). Explained via the paper, the time point label denotes: cycle 4 day 1 (C4D1), after five to seven weeks of nivolumab. Every trial patient had relapsed following autologous stem cell transplantation, and prior brentuximab vedotin exposure was what differed among cohorts A, B and C. Using a Miltenyi CD4+ T cell isolation kit, CD4+ T cells were purified from thawed PBMCs through magnetic negative selection. The method was the immunoSEQ multiplex PCR assay. What TCRdb holds here is the immuneACCESS table cut down to in-frame rearrangements. Part of the clones is not present; checked against another copy, under half of the missing clones reflect an unresolved V gene, and the others are unexplained. This sample gives 8,500 to 13,000 clones in total; around 70% of them show up just once. About 3.1% of the sample is taken by the ten largest.

Material: CD4+ T cells from blood, obtained before the fourth cycle of nivolumab. Every receptor here comes from a human donor with classical Hodgkin lymphoma.

This clone was seen only a few times. DNA of the CDR3: TGTGCCAGCAGTGAAACGGCAGTCGCAGCCTACGAGCAGTACTTC. This gives the protein CASSETAVAAYEQYF. The rearrangement joins TRBV6-1 to TRBJ2-7, with D hard to call. CDR1 and CDR2 (germline): MNHNS, SASEGT. The V and J ends lost 2 bases and 2 bases respectively, with 13 bases between them. The CDR3 totals 15 residues.

This chain links TRBV10-3 with TRBJ1-5; 8 bases agree with TRBD1. Germline loops: CDR1 ENHRY, CDR2 SYGVKD. J lost 5 bases, V lost 4 bases, and 7 bases had no gene match. The CDR3 has 15 amino acids. DNA of the CDR3: TGTGCCATCAGTGCCACAGGGGGTATGGATCAGCCCCAGCATTTT. It encodes CAISATGGMDQPQHF.

V is TRBV29-1 and J is TRBJ1-2; TRBD1 is a possible D gene (5 bases). Trimming cost V 6 bases and J 6 bases, with 14 bases left between them. The CDR3 extends over 12 amino acids. CDR1 and CDR2 from the germline V gene are SQVTM and ANQGSEA. This CDR3 reads CSVGGGGNGYTF. CDR3 DNA sequence: TGCAGCGTCGGGGGTGGGGGGAATGGCTACACCTTC.

The rearrangement uses TRBV6-1 and TRBJ2-7; D ambiguous. CDR3 length: 18 residues. CDR1 MNHNS and CDR2 SASEGT come from the germline V gene. The V and J ends lost 2 bases and 0 bases respectively, with 20 bases between them. The CDR3 is CASSENWVPERYSYEQYF. The DNA for the CDR3 is TGTGCCAGCAGTGAAAATTGGGTGCCGGAGCGATACTCCTACGAGCAGTACTTC.

The CDR3 bases are TGTGCCAGCAGCTTAGAAGGCGGGAGGGTCTACGAGCAGTACTTC. This gives the protein CASSLEGGRVYEQYF. The rearrangement uses TRBV11-2 and TRBJ2-7; 9 bases are a match to TRBD2. CDR1 and CDR2 from the germline V gene are SGHAT and FQNNGV. This CDR3 has 15 residues. V shed 0 bases, J shed 3 bases, and the junction held 3 bases outside the gene matches.